This T cell receptor beta chain emerged from a study of blood T cell repertoires in COVID-19. Across the whole study: Samples representing acute and convalescent COVID-19 were sourced from the United States, Italy and Spain. PBMCs, B-cell-depleted T cells, or T cells provided the cDNA or gDNA that made up the material.

In the original workflow: Reference gene primer amplification yielded estimated nucleated cell counts. Clones were read by immunoSEQ multiplex PCR, and TCRdb kept only the in-frame ones, dropping some. The V and J calls and clone size come from that table; D and trimming were worked out from the DNA. The sample consists of fewer than 350,000 clones, approximately 88% of them appearing once. This TCR derives from a man between 18 and 35 years old with active or convalescent COVID-19. Sequencing was done on a sample of peripheral blood.

The DNA of the CDR3 is TGTGCCAGCAGGACAATCGGACAGGGGCCCTATAATTCACCCCTCCACTTT. Protein: CASRTIGQGPYNSPLHF. The rearrangement links TRBV27 to TRBJ1-6; TRBD1 agrees at 9 bases. The CDR3 totals 17 residues. Germline CDR1 and CDR2: MNHEY and SMNVEV (reference sequence). The V segment lost 6 bases and the J segment 2 bases; nucleotides outside the gene matches: 8.